This TCR beta chain was found in a study of tumor-infiltrating lymphocytes in primary liver carcinoma. Study in general: Enrolled patients were male and female, aged 30 to 69 years.

Study outcomes and limitations: Tumor-adjacent and tumor-blood pairs overlapped less than tumor region pairs did.

Co-extraction of RNA and DNA was performed on roughly 17-32 mg of unsorted bulk tissue. The study enrolled treatment-naive patients with chronic HBV infection. From 400 to 550 ng total RNA, TCR beta cDNA was generated with a primer in the constant region. What produced the TCR beta libraries was three nested multiplex PCR rounds using slightly modified ARM-PCR. The first two PCR rounds used TRBV1-TRBV30 primers with a Cbeta primer, roughly 10 cycles each. TCRdb re-analysed the multiplex PCR reads in MiXCR, keeping a single row per CDR3 protein. The sample lists 65,000 to 80,000 distinct CDR3 sequences; more than 60% were seen once. With regard to this clonotype: Its antigen is as yet unknown. No conserved phenylalanine or tryptophan ends this CDR3, so it is likely a read error.

This CDR3 has 16 amino acids. Germline CDR1 and CDR2: MNHNY and SVGAGI (reference sequence). This chain links TRBV6-6 with TRBJ1-2; 8 bases align to TRBD1. Sequenced material: liver tumor tissue from sampling region 4. Regarding subset: tumor region T4, right-lateral pole. The receptor comes from a man between 35 and 55 years old with primary liver carcinoma and hepatitis B virus infection. The DNA of the CDR3 is TGTGCCAGTAGTTACTCGGCAGGGGGCGATAACTATGGCTACACCTTA. As protein: CASSYSAGGDNYGYTL.